The sequence of this TCR beta chain was determined in a study of cytomegalovirus exposure and HLA in healthy donors. Study-level results: Despite most TCR sequences being rare, some public TCRs occurred in many donors. In vitro data verified three CMV-associated chains as specific for CMV antigens.

Assay: immunoSEQ multiplex PCR; the TCRdb copy retains only in-frame clones and omits some. The sample has about 160,000 clones; more than 75% are singletons. With regard to this clone: Antigen: not known.

Between the trimmed V and J ends, which lost 5 bases and 8 bases, there was a span of 10 bases. Germline V gene sequence: CDR1 SGHDN, CDR2 FVKESK. This CDR3 spans 11 amino acids. The receptor comes from a man between 18 and 29 years old in good health and CMV-seronegative. This sequence joins TRBV14 and TRBJ2-7, with TRBD1 as a possible D gene (5 bases). The sequenced sample was PBMCs. The CDR3 DNA reads as TGTGCCAGCAGCGTAGGGGTGAAGCAGTACTTC. This gives the protein CASSVGVKQYF.